One sample yielded the 28 T cell receptor beta chains listed below, sequenced in a study of blood T cell repertoires in COVID-19. TCRdb's copy holds only in-frame clones and misses some; the assay was immunoSEQ multiplex PCR. In the table there are tens of thousands of clones, roughly 83% of which are singletons. The sequenced sample was peripheral blood. The origin of the receptors is a man of 80 years or more with active or convalescent COVID-19.

J is TRBJ2-7 and V is TRBV27; perhaps TRBD1 as D (5 bases). CDR3 length: 14 residues. Trimming took 6 bases from V and 0 from J, leaving 12 bases between them. In germline, CDR1 is MNHEY, CDR2 SMNVEV (reference sequence). The CDR3 protein is CASRSLTASYEQYF. The CDR3 coding sequence is TGTGCCAGCAGATCGCTGACAGCCTCCTACGAGCAGTACTTC.

Of note for this clone: The same CDR3 arises from other DNA sequences in this sample as well. The rearrangement uses TRBV9 and TRBJ2-3; 9 nucleotides match TRBD1. Germline V gene sequence: CDR1 SGDLS, CDR2 YYNGEE. Losses at the gene ends were 0 bases for V and 6 bases for J; bases not matched to a gene: 2. CDR3 length: 14 residues. CDR3 sequence reads: CASSVDRGRDTQYF. CDR3 coding DNA: TGTGCCAGCAGCGTAGACAGGGGGCGGGATACGCAGTATTTT. Filled out from reference TRBV9 and TRBJ2-3, the complete variable domain reads DSGVTQTPKHLITATGQRVTLRCSPRSGDLSVYWYQQSLDQGLQFLIQYYNGEERAKGNILERFSAQQFPDLHSELNLSSLELGDSALYFCASSVDRGRDTQYFGPGTRLTVL.

This clone was seen a handful of times. This chain uses TRBV5-1 with TRBJ1-1; D remains unclear. Germline V lookup: CDR1 SGHRS, CDR2 YFSETQ. Trimming took off 0 bases at V and 0 bases at J, with 3 bases between the two ends. The CDR3 length is 13 residues. The CDR3 loop reads CASSLVMNTEAFF. In DNA, the CDR3 is TGCGCCAGCAGCTTGGTCATGAACACTGAAGCTTTCTTT.

The rearrangement links TRBV6-6 to TRBJ1-3; TRBD1 is a possible D gene (5 bases). The CDR3 has 17 residues. Germline V CDR1 and CDR2: MNHNY, SVGAGI (reference sequence). Between the trimmed V and J ends, which lost 6 bases and 0 bases, there was a span of 18 bases. The CDR3 spells CASSRKTASNSGNTIYF. The CDR3 DNA sequence: TGTGCCAGCAGCCGAAAGACAGCGAGCAACTCTGGAAACACCATATATTTT.

The chain carries TRBV30 and TRBJ2-4, with 9 bases matching TRBD2. Germline V gene data show CDR1 as GTSNPN and CDR2 as SVGIG (reference sequence). The CDR3 spans 19 residues. V gave up 2 bases and J gave up 2 bases; unmatched junction bases: 16. The CDR3 region is CAWSPWGGGAGLPKNIQYF. The CDR3, as DNA: TGTGCCTGGAGTCCCTGGGGCGGGGGGGCCGGGTTACCCAAAAACATTCAGTACTTC.

The chain combines TRBV27 with TRBJ1-6, with TRBD1 identical over 7 bases. The J segment lost 1 base and the V segment lost 4 bases, leaving 4 bases of the junction unmatched. CDR3 length: 16 residues. Germline values: CDR1 MNHEY, CDR2 SMNVEV (reference sequence). The DNA for the CDR3 is TGTGCCAGCAGTTCGACAGGGAGATCCTATAATTCACCCCTCCACTTT. It translates to CASSSTGRSYNSPLHF.

This sequence joins TRBV5-4 and TRBJ2-5, with 14 bases matching TRBD2. Germline CDR1 and CDR2: SGHNT and YYREEE (reference sequence). Germline trimming cut 5 bases from V and 0 bases from J; bases unmatched to any gene: 3. This CDR3 region has 16 residues. The CDR3 spells CASRAGLAGDQETQYF. Written as DNA, the CDR3 is TGTGCCAGCAGGGCGGGACTAGCGGGGGACCAAGAGACCCAGTACTTC. The whole variable domain, remainder taken from reference TRBV5-4 and TRBJ2-5, is ETGVTQSPTHLIKTRGQQVTLRCSSQSGHNTVSWYQQALGQGPQFIFQYYREEENGRGNFPPRFSGLQFPNYSSELNVNALELDDSALYLCASRAGLAGDQETQYFGPGTRLLVL.

This chain uses TRBV5-5 with TRBJ2-7; D is unclear. With 4 bases removed from V and 0 bases from J, the gap between germline ends came to 11 bases. This CDR3 region has 14 residues. Per the germline V gene, CDR1 is SGHKS and CDR2 is YYEKEE (reference sequence). CDR3 sequence (DNA): TGTGCCAGCAGCGGTATAAGGAGCTCCTACGAGCAGTACTTC. Translated, it gives CASSGIRSSYEQYF.

This chain connects TRBV5-1 to TRBJ2-7; maybe TRBD2 (7 bases). There are 15 residues in the CDR3. Germline CDR1 is SGHRS and CDR2 is YFSETQ. Trimming took off 2 bases at V and 2 bases at J, with 14 bases between the two ends. Here the CDR3 DNA reads TGCGCCAGCAGCTTCGGATCGGGGGGCGCCTACGAGCAGTACTTC. Its translation: CASSFGSGGAYEQYF.

The rearrangement uses TRBV6-1 and TRBJ2-1, with TRBD2 matching 7 bases. The ends lost 1 base at V and 7 bases at J; junction bases unmatched: 10. Germline-derived CDR1 and CDR2 are MNHNS and SASEGT. This CDR3 is built from 16 residues. Here the CDR3 DNA reads TGTGCCAGCAGTGAAGAGGGCGGGAGAGTGAGGAATGAGCAGTTCTTC. It yields the protein CASSEEGGRVRNEQFF.

V and J are TRBV28 and TRBJ1-6, with D possibly being TRBD1 (5 bases). V lost 8 bases to trimming and J lost 0 bases, with 11 bases between them. The V gene's germline CDR1 is MDHEN and CDR2 SYDVKM. CDR3 length equals 15 residues. CDR3 nucleotides: TGTGCCAGCGCTGGGGGGAGCTCCTATAATTCACCCCTCCACTTT. This gives the protein CASAGGSSYNSPLHF.

The chain employs TRBV6-2 or TRBV6-3 and TRBJ2-7, with D perhaps TRBD1 (6 bases). With 2 bases removed from V and 4 bases from J, the gap between germline ends came to 15 bases. The CDR3 is 15 amino acids. Looked up from germline, CDR1 is MNHEY and CDR2 is SVGEGT. The CDR3 protein is CASSYDVGRGYEQYF. CDR3 coding DNA: TGTGCCAGCAGTTACGATGTGGGCAGGGGTTACGAGCAGTACTTC.

The chain uses TRBV4-3 and TRBJ2-7; tentative D call: TRBD1 (5 bases). CDR1 and CDR2 from the germline V gene are LGHNA and YSLEER. Deletions cut 0 bases from V and 0 bases from J, with 6 bases between. The CDR3 has 14 residues. The chain's CDR3 is CASSQDRVSYEQYF. CDR3 DNA sequence: TGCGCCAGCAGCCAAGACAGGGTCTCCTACGAGCAGTACTTC.

The J gene is TRBJ2-7, the V gene TRBV5-1; D perhaps matches TRBD1 (6 bases). This CDR3 is 14 amino acids long. V gave up 5 bases and J gave up 1 base, with 13 bases separating them. Germline CDR1 SGHRS, CDR2 YFSETQ. Here the CDR3 reads CASRVRDTSYEQYF. DNA of the CDR3: TGCGCCAGCAGGGTGAGGGACACGTCCTACGAGCAGTACTTC.

This chain links TRBV5-5 with TRBJ1-4; unclear D gene. Germline values: CDR1 SGHKS, CDR2 YYEKEE (reference sequence). The CDR3 has 15 residues. V dropped 0 bases and J dropped 8 bases, with 14 bases sitting between them. The CDR3 coding sequence is TGTGCCAGCAGCTTGGGAGGTCAGAATAGGGAAAAACTGTTTTTT. As protein: CASSLGGQNREKLFF. The variable domain in full, completed from reference TRBV5-5 and TRBJ1-4, reads DAGVTQSPTHLIKTRGQQVTLRCSPISGHKSVSWYQQVLGQGPQFIFQYYEKEERGRGNFPDRFSARQFPNYSSELNVNALLLGDSALYLCASSLGGQNREKLFFGSGTQLSVL.

The chain recombines TRBV19 with TRBJ1-5; TRBD1 is a possible D gene (5 bases). With 4 bases removed from V and 1 base from J, the gap between germline ends came to 8 bases. The CDR3 sequence is 14 residues long. CDR1 is LNHDA and CDR2 is SQIVND in the germline V gene (reference sequence). The CDR3 bases are TGTGCCAGTAGTAGGGCAGGGAGCAATCAGCCCCAGCATTTT. Protein product: CASSRAGSNQPQHF.

This rearrangement joins TRBV7-9 to TRBJ1-4, with a tentative D call TRBD1 (5 bases). V was cut by 8 bases and J by 0 bases, with 10 bases left in between. Germline values: CDR1 SEHNR, CDR2 FQNEAQ (reference sequence). CDR3 length equals 14 residues. In DNA form, the CDR3 reads TGTGCCAGCGAGACAGTTGCAACTAATGAAAAACTGTTTTTT. This translates into CASETVATNEKLFF.

The chain combines TRBV6-5 with TRBJ2-7; D perhaps matches TRBD1 (6 bases). Trimming removed 2 bases from V and 2 bases from J, with 13 bases in between. Per the germline V gene, CDR1 is MNHEY and CDR2 is SVGAGI. The CDR3 is 15 residues long. DNA for the CDR3: TGTGCCAGCAGTTACCGCGACAGGCGAGCCTACGAGCAGTACTTC. Protein product: CASSYRDRRAYEQYF.

The chain is built from TRBV28 and TRBJ2-7; tentative D call: TRBD2 (6 bases). This CDR3 is 14 amino acids long. Germline CDR1 and CDR2: MDHEN and SYDVKM. Trimming left V 5 bases short and J 2 bases short, with 13 bases between. The CDR3: CASSRGGGPYEQYF. In DNA form, the CDR3 reads TGTGCCAGCAGTCGTGGGGGAGGCCCCTACGAGCAGTACTTC.

The rearrangement joins TRBV5-1 to TRBJ2-5; 9 bases align to TRBD1. The CDR3 contains 16 residues. V lost 0 bases, J lost 1 base, and 4 bases stayed unmatched. Germline assignment: CDR1 SGHRS and CDR2 YFSETQ. The CDR3 sequence: CASSLGTGVGQETQYF. In DNA form, the CDR3 reads TGCGCCAGCAGCTTGGGGACAGGGGTCGGCCAAGAGACCCAGTACTTC.

The chain joins TRBV28 to TRBJ2-1, with 11 bases that match TRBD2. Germline-derived CDR1 and CDR2 are MDHEN and SYDVKM. CDR3 length: 19 residues. The ends lost 2 bases at V and 0 bases at J; junction bases unmatched: 9. The CDR3 is CASSLLAGGPTGSYNEQFF. DNA of the CDR3: TGTGCCAGCAGTTTACTAGCGGGAGGACCGACGGGCTCCTACAATGAGCAGTTCTTC.

The chain employs TRBV4-2 and TRBJ2-1, with 16 bases fitting TRBD2. There are 17 residues in the CDR3. Germline assignment: CDR1 LGHNA and CDR2 YNFKEQ. The trim removed 3 bases at V and 4 bases at J, leaving 3 bases unmatched. CDR3 nucleotides: TGTGCCAGCAGCCAGGGGACTAGCGGGAGGGGGTACAATGAGCAGTTCTTC. Protein product: CASSQGTSGRGYNEQFF.

This clone was recorded a few times. The rearrangement joins TRBV28 to TRBJ1-5, with TRBD1 identical over 8 bases. Germline CDR1 reads MDHEN; CDR2 reads SYDVKM. CDR3 size: 16 residues. With 2 bases clipped from V and 7 bases from J, the junction kept 10 bases outside the gene matches. The CDR3 sequence is CASSLPFGQGEQPQHF. CDR3 sequence (DNA): TGTGCCAGCAGTTTACCATTCGGACAGGGTGAGCAGCCCCAGCATTTT.

This clone was detected once. The V and J genes are TRBV3-1 (or the pseudogene TRBV3-2) and TRBJ2-2; TRBD2 agrees at 10 bases. Germline lookup yields CDR1 LGHDT and CDR2 YNNKEL (reference sequence). Trimming took 3 bases from V and 6 from J; bases not matched to a gene: 7. The CDR3 covers 16 residues. The CDR3 reads CASSHQRGGFSGELFF. CDR3 nucleotide sequence: TGTGCCAGCAGCCACCAGCGGGGGGGCTTTTCCGGGGAGCTGTTTTTT.

The chain has TRBV5-1 and TRBJ1-2, with D perhaps matching TRBD1 (6 bases). The CDR3 covers 15 residues. Germline CDR1 SGHRS, CDR2 YFSETQ. The germline V and J ends were trimmed by 0 bases and 4 bases, with 13 bases remaining between them. The CDR3 region is CASSLDGQLIYGYTF. CDR3 bases: TGCGCCAGCAGCTTGGACGGACAGCTAATCTATGGCTACACCTTC.

The V gene is TRBV11-3, the J gene TRBJ2-2, with TRBD1 matching over 9 bases. Germline CDR1 and CDR2: SGHNT and YENEEA. This CDR3 spans 15 amino acids. Germline trimming cut 5 bases from V and 4 bases from J; bases unmatched to any gene: 5. As DNA, the CDR3 is TGTGCCAGCAGCCCAAGACAGGGGGGCACCGGGGAGCTGTTTTTT. It translates to CASSPRQGGTGELFF.

This chain links TRBV5-4 with TRBJ2-3, with D hard to call. The V and J ends lost 4 bases and 0 bases respectively, with 12 bases between them. Germline V gene data show CDR1 as SGHNT and CDR2 as YYREEE (reference sequence). This CDR3 has 15 amino acids. As DNA, the CDR3 is TGTGCCAGCAGCCCCTATGGGCTTAGCACAGATACGCAGTATTTT. It encodes CASSPYGLSTDTQYF.

The chain links TRBV19 to TRBJ2-4; no reliable D call. This CDR3 is 17 amino acids long. The germline gives CDR1 LNHDA, CDR2 SQIVND (reference sequence). The germline V and J ends were trimmed by 3 bases and 5 bases, with 20 bases remaining between them. The CDR3 DNA reads as TGTGCCAGTAGTATTTCGGCAGCATCTGGGCCCCAAAACATTCAGTACTTC. Its translation is CASSISAASGPQNIQYF.